Described below is a single T cell receptor (beta chain) sequence and its context. What it binds is unknown. The donors, nominally healthy at sampling, likely had unrecorded immune exposures. The PCR used 60 Vbeta and 13 Jbeta primers. The data were produced by immunoSEQ multiplex PCR, yet TCRdb's version contains in-frame clones alone and is incomplete. Of 90,000 to 100,000 clones in the sample, approximately 76% were seen once. These data come from a study of cytomegalovirus exposure and HLA in healthy donors. Study as a whole: In a previous analysis, 110 million or so unique TCR beta sequences were found from some 180 million T cells.

The CDR3 is 14 residues long. The germline gives CDR1 LNHDA, CDR2 SQIVND (reference sequence). Trimming at V came to 0 bases and at J to 6 bases, leaving 5 bases not matched to a gene. Notes on the study in general: Cytomegalovirus-associated TCR beta chains were listed, numbering 150 to 200.

The sample consisted of PBMCs. The V call is TRBV19, the J call TRBJ2-7; 7 nucleotides align to TRBD2. This TCR was sampled from an older woman in good health and CMV-seropositive. This chain's CDR3 is CASSIDPGLGEQYF. CDR3 nucleotide sequence: TGTGCCAGTAGTATAGATCCCGGACTAGGCGAGCAGTACTTC.